This TCR beta chain originates from a study of cytomegalovirus exposure and HLA in healthy donors. Broader study findings: It was 164 TCR beta chains that were listed as cytomegalovirus-associated.

A multiplex PCR was run with 60 Vbeta primers and 13 Jbeta primers. Clones were read by immunoSEQ multiplex PCR, and TCRdb kept only the in-frame ones, dropping some. The table shows around 150,000 clones, with 87% occurring only once. Points on this clone: Its antigen is as yet unknown.

The clonotype originates from a woman aged 30 to 39 in good health and CMV-seronegative. The specimen sequenced was PBMCs.

CDR3 sequence (DNA): TGTGCCAGCAGTCTCGAGCTGACTAGCGGGAGGACAGATACGCAGTATTTT. Its translation is CASSLELTSGRTDTQYF. This rearrangement joins TRBV5-6 to TRBJ2-3; 13 nucleotides match TRBD2. The CDR3 has 17 residues. With V trimmed by 5 bases and J by 3 bases, 9 bases remained unmatched. Germline-derived CDR1 and CDR2 are SGHDT and YYEEEE.